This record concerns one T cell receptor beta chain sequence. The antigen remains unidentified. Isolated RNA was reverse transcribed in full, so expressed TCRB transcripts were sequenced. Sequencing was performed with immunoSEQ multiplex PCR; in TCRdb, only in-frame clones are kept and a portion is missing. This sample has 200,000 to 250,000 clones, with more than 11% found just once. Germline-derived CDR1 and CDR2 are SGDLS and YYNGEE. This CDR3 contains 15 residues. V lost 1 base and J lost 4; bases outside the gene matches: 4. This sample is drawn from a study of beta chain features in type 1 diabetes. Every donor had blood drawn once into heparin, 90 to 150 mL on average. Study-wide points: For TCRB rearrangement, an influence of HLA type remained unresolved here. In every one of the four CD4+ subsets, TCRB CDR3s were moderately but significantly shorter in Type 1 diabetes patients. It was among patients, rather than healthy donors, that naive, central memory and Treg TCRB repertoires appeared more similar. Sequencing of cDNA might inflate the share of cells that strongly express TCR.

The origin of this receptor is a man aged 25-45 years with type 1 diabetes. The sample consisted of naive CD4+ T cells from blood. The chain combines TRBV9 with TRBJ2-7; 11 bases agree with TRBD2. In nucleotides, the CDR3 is TGTGCCAGCAGCGTAAGTCCTAGCGGGAGGTACGAGCAGTACTTC. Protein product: CASSVSPSGRYEQYF. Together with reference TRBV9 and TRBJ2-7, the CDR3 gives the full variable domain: DSGVTQTPKHLITATGQRVTLRCSPRSGDLSVYWYQQSLDQGLQFLIQYYNGEERAKGNILERFSAQQFPDLHSELNLSSLELGDSALYFCASSVSPSGRYEQYFGPGTRLTVT.